This T cell receptor (beta chain) was captured by sequencing in a study of blood T cell repertoires in COVID-19 (dated by TCRdb to 2018 to 2020). Regarding the complete study: Samples covering the acute and convalescent phases of COVID-19 were provided by collaborators in the United States, Italy and Spain. The material from the prospective study consisted of cDNA or gDNA derived from T cells, B-cell-depleted T cells, or PBMCs. The dataset comprised deeply sampled blood TCRbeta repertoires from subjects exposed to, actively infected with, or recovered from COVID-19. The repertoires were released in a freely available public database intended as a resource for research on the immune response to SARS-CoV-2. Samples were obtained from the ongoing ImmuneRACE study (first 160 participants) and from 1,254 subjects provided by 6 global collaborators. A de-identified subject ID, COVID-19 status, age in years and sex were almost always included in the sample metadata. Where available, HLA class I and class II types were obtained from metadata supplied by the sample provider rather than from assay-based typing. Study-wide findings and limitations: How much clinical and demographic metadata was included differed by source and by participant, and the metadata was provided uncurated.

Worth noting for this clone: It has no known antigen specificity. Nothing much larger sits one base from this clone, and base qualities are not available.

TCRbeta CDR3 regions were amplified from genomic DNA using the immunoSEQ Assay, a bias-controlled multiplex PCR. The paper's processing steps were these. Nucleated cell counts per sample were estimated from amplification of reference gene primers within the assay. Sequence reads were collapsed and filtered to measure the absolute abundance of every unique TCRbeta CDR3 rearrangement. Productive Simpson clonality was computed per sample as the square root of Simpson's diversity index over productive rearrangements. TCRdb stores this immuneACCESS table with in-frame sequences only. Part of the clones is absent; in the studies checked, under half of the shortfall reflects unresolved V genes, and no reason is known for the rest. The V and J calls and clone size were taken over from that table, and D and trimming were inferred from the DNA. In this sample the table shows around 100,000 clones, around 83% of which occur a single time. About 3% of the sample rests with the top ten.

Each collaborating institution followed its own protocols to collect whole blood in K2EDTA tubes. Collaborator samples were shipped for TCRbeta analysis as frozen whole blood, isolated PBMCs, or DNA extracted from either sample type. The CDR3 has 12 amino acids, counting the end cysteine and phenylalanine. Only CDR3 DNA is held: 36 bases, read in frame from base 1. The germline V gene (reference sequence) supplies CDR1 GTSNPN and CDR2 SVGIG. Trimming takes 2 bases from V and 1 base from J, and the germline ends sit 5 bases apart. This sequence uses TRBV30 and TRBJ1-1; the D gene cannot be named for sure. The TCR comes from a man aged 35 to 55 with acute or convalescent COVID-19. Sequenced material: peripheral blood. The base sequence is TGTGCCTGGAGTCCGGGGAACACTGAAGCTTTCTTT. Protein translation: CAWSPGNTEAFF. The variable domain in full, with residues beyond the CDR3 obtained from the reference TRBV30 and TRBJ1-1 genes, is SQTIHQWPATLVQPVGSPLSLECTVEGTSNPNLYWYRQAAGRGLQLLFYSVGIGQISSEVPQNLSASRPQDRQFILSSKKLLLSDSGFYLCAWSPGNTEAFFGQGTRLTVV.